This T cell receptor (beta chain) was sequenced for a study of cytomegalovirus exposure and HLA in healthy donors. Study observations and caveats: By a later analysis, the bulk of CMV-associated TCR beta chains appeared HLA-restricted. The study carried out a later analysis of TCR beta sequences. It associated some 17,000 of them with specific HLA alleles at a false discovery rate of 0.05.

Donors in the study were healthy people who gave bone marrow. The V gene's germline CDR1 is MNHEY and CDR2 SVGAGI. With V trimmed by 0 bases and J by 4 bases, 0 bases remained unmatched. CDR3 length equals 14 residues. With respect to this clone: The antigen is unknown.

PCR amplification relied on 60 Vbeta primers (plus 13 Jbeta primers). Measured with immunoSEQ multiplex PCR; TCRdb has only the in-frame clones, and not every one. The table records roughly 200,000 clones, 79% of them present only once. The source is a woman between 25 and 40 years old in good health and CMV-seropositive. The sample taken for sequencing was PBMCs. The chain uses TRBV6-5 and TRBJ2-5; 9 bases line up with TRBD1. The CDR3 region has the DNA TGTGCCAGCAGTTACTCGGACAGGGGAGAGACCCAGTACTTC. This sequence encodes CASSYSDRGETQYF.